The next 27 T cell receptor beta chains were all read from a single sample in a study of T cell changes during pregnancy in multiple sclerosis. Sequencing used immunoSEQ multiplex PCR; TCRdb keeps in-frame clones, though not all of them. Of 72,000 or so clones listed, 85% to 95% were seen once; the top ten hold 2.5%. Sequences were derived from peripheral blood, sampled in the second trimester of pregnancy. The receptors derive from a female donor with multiple sclerosis, enrolled in a pregnancy study.

The chain combines TRBV9 with TRBJ2-2; D is uncertain. Germline V gene data show CDR1 as SGDLS and CDR2 as YYNGEE. Trimming pared 0 bases from V and 5 bases from J, leaving 8 bases between. The CDR3 covers 14 residues. The CDR3 sequence is CASSVARDTGELFF. The DNA for the CDR3 is TGTGCCAGCAGCGTAGCGCGTGATACCGGGGAGCTGTTTTTT.

Of note for this clone: The junction differs from germline at one of its ends, possibly a read error. The chain recombines TRBV7-7 with TRBJ2-7, with D possibly TRBD2 on 5 matching bases. The CDR3 is made up of 15 amino acids. Per the germline V gene, CDR1 is SSHAT and CDR2 is FNYEAQ (reference sequence). The CDR3: CASSLRLAPTYEQYF. The CDR3 DNA reads as TGTGCTAGCAGCTTAAGGCTAGCTCCAACCTACGAGCAGTACTTC.

The V call is TRBV2, the J call TRBJ1-3; D might be TRBD1 (6 bases). The CDR3 is 20 amino acids. In germline, CDR1 is SNHLY, CDR2 FYNNEI. Trimming shortened V by 6 bases and J by 0 bases, and 27 bases separated the two germline ends. The CDR3 nucleotides are TGTGCCAGCAGGGGGGCAGGGCGCGCGTCTTCACGTTTCTCTGGAAACACCATATATTTT. Its translation: CASRGAGRASSRFSGNTIYF.

The chain employs TRBV4-2 and TRBJ2-7; 8 bases match TRBD2. This CDR3 has 19 amino acids. Germline V lookup: CDR1 LGHNA, CDR2 YNFKEQ. With 0 bases clipped from V and 0 bases from J, the junction kept 13 bases outside the gene matches. CDR3 sequence (DNA): TGTGCCAGCAGCCAAGAACCCCCCCCCAGCGGGGGCCTCTCCTACGAGCAGTACTTC. The encoded protein is CASSQEPPPSGGLSYEQYF.

The chain employs TRBV6-1 and TRBJ2-3, with 9 bases matching TRBD2. J gave up 5 bases and V 0 bases, and 12 bases lay outside the gene matches. Germline V lookup: CDR1 MNHNS, CDR2 SASEGT. The CDR3 sequence is 18 residues long. The chain's CDR3 is CASSEATTRGGDQDTQYF. The CDR3 DNA reads TGTGCCAGCAGTGAAGCCACGACTCGCGGGGGGGATCAAGATACGCAGTATTTT.

The CDR3 region has the DNA TGCGCCAGCAGCCCGGGGGACAGGGGAATCGAGAACACTGAAGCTTTCTTT. This translates into CASSPGDRGIENTEAFF. This chain joins TRBV5-1 and TRBJ1-1, with TRBD1 matching 10 bases. The CDR3 is 17 amino acids. Germline CDR1 and CDR2: SGHRS and YFSETQ. The ends lost 4 bases at V and 1 base at J; junction bases unmatched: 10. Complete variable domain (other parts from reference TRBV5-1 and TRBJ1-1): KAGVTQTPRYLIKTRGQQVTLSCSPISGHRSVSWYQQTPGQGLQFLFEYFSETQRNKGNFPGRFSGRQFSNSRSEMNVSTLELGDSALYLCASSPGDRGIENTEAFFGQGTRLTVV.

V gene TRBV20-1 combines with J gene TRBJ1-2, with D maybe TRBD1 (5 bases). The CDR3 has 11 amino acids. Germline assignment: CDR1 DFQATT and CDR2 SNEGSKA (reference sequence). Trimming removed 6 bases from V and 8 bases from J, with 13 bases in between. This CDR3 reads CSAVGGNGYTF. The CDR3 DNA is TGCAGTGCAGTCGGGGGGAACGGCTACACCTTC.

The chain links TRBV9 to TRBJ1-2; 7 bases align to TRBD1. CDR1 SGDLS and CDR2 YYNGEE come from the germline V gene. The V and J ends lost 0 bases and 7 bases, in that order; junction bases with no gene match: 6. The CDR3 is made up of 14 amino acids. The CDR3 loop is CASSVDETGSGYTF. The DNA for the CDR3 is TGTGCCAGCAGCGTAGATGAGACAGGGTCTGGCTACACCTTC. The full variable domain, with the rest looked up from reference TRBV9 and TRBJ1-2, is DSGVTQTPKHLITATGQRVTLRCSPRSGDLSVYWYQQSLDQGLQFLIQYYNGEERAKGNILERFSAQQFPDLHSELNLSSLELGDSALYFCASSVDETGSGYTFGSGTRLTVV.

V and J are TRBV6-1 and TRBJ2-2, with TRBD1 matching over 8 bases. This CDR3 has 15 residues. V lost 7 bases and J lost 0; bases outside the gene matches: 4. Germline V gene data show CDR1 as MNHNS and CDR2 as SASEGT. The CDR3 nucleotides read TGTGCCAGCACAAGGACAGGGTCGAACACCGGGGAGCTGTTTTTT. Protein: CASTRTGSNTGELFF.

The rearrangement links TRBV5-1 to TRBJ1-2; D might be TRBD1 (6 bases). V dropped 4 bases and J dropped 1 base, with 11 bases sitting between them. The CDR3 runs 14 residues. The germline CDR1 and CDR2 sequences are SGHRS and YFSETQ. The CDR3 here is CASSPRTDNYGYTF. In DNA, the CDR3 is TGCGCCAGCAGCCCGCGGACAGATAACTATGGCTACACCTTC.

The V gene is TRBV19, the J gene TRBJ2-7; tentative D call: TRBD2 (6 bases). V was trimmed by 5 bases and J by 6 bases, leaving 11 bases between them. This CDR3 spans 12 amino acids. Germline-derived CDR1 and CDR2 are LNHDA and SQIVND (reference sequence). In nucleotides, the CDR3 is TGTGCCAGTAGTCCGTCCGGGAGCGAGCAGTACTTC. Protein: CASSPSGSEQYF. Full variable domain (remainder filled in from reference TRBV19 and TRBJ2-7): DGGITQSPKYLFRKEGQNVTLSCEQNLNHDAMYWYRQDPGQGLRLIYYSQIVNDFQKGDIAEGYSVSREKKESFPLTVTSAQKNPTAFYLCASSPSGSEQYFGPGTRLTVT.

The genes are TRBV15 and TRBJ2-7; 9 bases align to TRBD2. Germline-derived CDR1 and CDR2 are LNHNV and YYDKDF (reference sequence). V dropped 0 bases and J dropped 5; count of bases not matched to a gene: 11. This CDR3 comprises 17 residues. As DNA, the CDR3 is TGTGCCACCAGCAGAGAAGGTGGTAGCGGGAGAATCCACGAGCAGTACTTC. Its protein is CATSREGGSGRIHEQYF.

The chain links TRBV5-4 to TRBJ1-2; possibly TRBD1 for D (6 bases). The length of the CDR3 is 14 residues. Germline CDR1 SGHNT, CDR2 YYREEE (reference sequence). Trimming pared 0 bases from V and 6 bases from J, leaving 12 bases between. The DNA of the CDR3 is TGTGCCAGCAGCTTGGATCAGGGGACCAATGGCTACACCTTC. Protein: CASSLDQGTNGYTF. Combining the CDR3 with reference TRBV5-4 and TRBJ1-2 gives the whole variable domain ETGVTQSPTHLIKTRGQQVTLRCSSQSGHNTVSWYQQALGQGPQFIFQYYREEENGRGNFPPRFSGLQFPNYSSELNVNALELDDSALYLCASSLDQGTNGYTFGSGTRLTVV.

This chain joins TRBV6-6 and TRBJ2-2, with 8 bases fitting TRBD1. Germline CDR1 and CDR2: MNHNY and SVGAGI (reference sequence). The CDR3 totals 13 residues. Trimming cost V 5 bases and J 6 bases; bases outside gene matches: 2. CDR3 in DNA: TGTGCCAGCAGTGACAGGGGTTCCGGGGAGCTGTTTTTT. Translation gives CASSDRGSGELFF.

In DNA form, the CDR3 reads TGTGCCAGCAGCTTAAGGTACCGGACAGCCCGCCTATCCTACGAGCAGTACTTC. Protein sequence: CASSLRYRTARLSYEQYF. The J gene is TRBJ2-7, the V gene TRBV13, with D possibly being TRBD1 (6 bases). The V end lost 2 bases, the J end lost 1 base, and 21 bases lay between the germline ends. From germline, CDR1 is PRHDT and CDR2 FYEKMQ (reference sequence). CDR3 size: 18 residues.

This CDR3 reads CASSLSAGVNTEAFF. The CDR3, as DNA: TGTGCCAGCAGTTTATCGGCGGGGGTGAACACTGAAGCTTTCTTT. The rearrangement joins TRBV27 to TRBJ1-1, with D tentatively TRBD1 (5 bases). The V end was cut by 0 bases, the J end by 0 bases, with 8 bases between. Germline assignment: CDR1 MNHEY and CDR2 SMNVEV (reference sequence). The CDR3 covers 15 residues.

The chain recombines TRBV7-9 with TRBJ2-7; 7 nucleotides line up with TRBD1. This CDR3 is 14 amino acids long. Germline CDR1 and CDR2: SEHNR and FQNEAQ (reference sequence). The V and J ends lost 4 bases and 1 base, in that order; junction bases with no gene match: 4. Here the CDR3 DNA reads TGTGCCAGCAGCTCGGGACAGACGTCCTACGAGCAGTACTTC. Protein sequence: CASSSGQTSYEQYF. Full variable domain (rest looked up from reference TRBV7-9 and TRBJ2-7): DTGVSQNPRHKITKRGQNVTFRCDPISEHNRLYWYRQTLGQGPEFLTYFQNEAQLEKSRLLSDRFSAERPKGSFSTLEIQRTEQGDSAMYLCASSSGQTSYEQYFGPGTRLTVT.

In DNA, the CDR3 is TGTGCCAGCAGCTTGGTCCATGACAGGGAAGCTTTCTTT. Translated: CASSLVHDREAFF. The chain has TRBV7-9 and TRBJ1-1; tentatively, D is TRBD1 (6 bases). V dropped 3 bases and J dropped 8 bases, with 13 bases sitting between them. The CDR3 runs 13 residues. Germline-derived CDR1 and CDR2 are SEHNR and FQNEAQ (reference sequence).

This clone was picked up one time. The J gene is TRBJ2-2, the V gene TRBV5-6; 11 bases map to TRBD1. The trim removed 5 bases at V and 6 bases at J, leaving 15 bases unmatched. The CDR3 covers 18 residues. Germline CDR1 reads SGHDT; CDR2 reads YYEEEE. The CDR3 loop reads CASSSIWTGTGGSGELFF. The CDR3, as DNA: TGTGCCAGCAGTTCAATTTGGACCGGGACAGGGGGTTCCGGGGAGCTGTTTTTT.

The chain carries TRBV18 and TRBJ2-3; 7 positions agree with TRBD1. Per germline, CDR1 KGHSH and CDR2 LQKENI. CDR3 length: 15 residues. J was trimmed by 3 bases and V by 6 bases; bases with no gene match: 9. The CDR3 region is CASSPTGLRTDTQYF. CDR3 DNA sequence: TGTGCCAGCTCCCCGACAGGGTTGCGGACAGATACGCAGTATTTT. Supplemented by reference TRBV18 and TRBJ2-3, the full variable domain reads NAGVMQNPRHLVRRRGQEARLRCSPMKGHSHVYWYRQLPEEGLKFMVYLQKENIIDESGMPKERFSAEFPKEGPSILRIQQVVRGDSAAYFCASSPTGLRTDTQYFGPGTRLTVL.

The rearrangement joins TRBV25-1 to TRBJ1-4, with D maybe TRBD1 (5 bases). This CDR3 is built from 14 residues. Trimming took off 7 bases at V and 3 bases at J, with 12 bases between the two ends. Looked up from germline, CDR1 is MGHDK and CDR2 is SYGVNS. The DNA of the CDR3 is TGTGCCAGCACAAGGGGTCCGGCTAATGAAAAACTGTTTTTT. It yields the protein CASTRGPANEKLFF.

The gene calls are TRBV25-1 and TRBJ1-5; 12 nucleotides match TRBD1. Germline loops: CDR1 MGHDK, CDR2 SYGVNS. V dropped 6 bases and J dropped 3; count of bases not matched to a gene: 9. The CDR3 is 17 amino acids. The CDR3 DNA is TGTGCCAGCAGGAGGGAGGGACAGGGGGCGGTCAATCAGCCCCAGCATTTT. Its protein is CASRREGQGAVNQPQHF.

This clone has a single count. CDR3 nucleotide sequence: TGTGCCAGTAGTTGGGGCGGGAGGGCCTTCGACACCGGGGAGCTGTTTTTT. It codes for CASSWGGRAFDTGELFF. The gene calls are TRBV19 and TRBJ2-2; 9 bases agree with TRBD2. The CDR3 runs 17 residues. V lost 5 bases, J lost 3 bases, and 10 bases stayed unmatched. Germline CDR1 is LNHDA and CDR2 is SQIVND (reference sequence).

The CDR3 protein is CASSWVFRQGDFLDDNSPLHF. CDR3 DNA sequence: TGTGCCAGCAGTTGGGTTTTCAGACAGGGGGATTTCCTCGACGATAATTCACCCCTCCACTTT. The chain combines TRBV28 with TRBJ1-6, with 9 bases aligning to TRBD1. Trimming cost V 4 bases and J 5 bases; bases outside gene matches: 21. Germline CDR1 is MDHEN and CDR2 is SYDVKM. CDR3 size: 21 residues.

This chain connects TRBV18 to TRBJ1-6; D unclear. The V end lost 6 bases, the J end lost 7 bases, and 16 bases lay between the germline ends. The CDR3 runs to 15 residues. Germline V gene lookup returns CDR1 KGHSH and CDR2 LQKENI. Written as DNA, the CDR3 is TGTGCCAGCTCGTCCGCAGGAAGGCAAAATTCACCCCTCCACTTT. This translates into CASSSAGRQNSPLHF.

The rearrangement uses TRBV7-9 and TRBJ1-1, with D hard to call. V was pared by 6 bases and J by 1 base, with 12 bases between. From germline, CDR1 is SEHNR and CDR2 FQNEAQ (reference sequence). This CDR3 region has 14 residues. CDR3 amino acids: CASRPGGGNTEAFF. In nucleotides, the CDR3 is TGTGCCAGCAGACCCGGAGGAGGGAACACTGAAGCTTTCTTT.

The chain combines TRBV28 with TRBJ1-2; TRBD1 agrees at 9 bases. Germline lookup yields CDR1 MDHEN and CDR2 SYDVKM. With V trimmed by 4 bases and J by 3 bases, 9 bases remained unmatched. The CDR3 spans 16 residues. The chain's CDR3 is CASSSIQGAWDYGYTF. The CDR3, as DNA: TGTGCCAGCAGTTCCATACAGGGGGCTTGGGACTATGGCTACACCTTC.